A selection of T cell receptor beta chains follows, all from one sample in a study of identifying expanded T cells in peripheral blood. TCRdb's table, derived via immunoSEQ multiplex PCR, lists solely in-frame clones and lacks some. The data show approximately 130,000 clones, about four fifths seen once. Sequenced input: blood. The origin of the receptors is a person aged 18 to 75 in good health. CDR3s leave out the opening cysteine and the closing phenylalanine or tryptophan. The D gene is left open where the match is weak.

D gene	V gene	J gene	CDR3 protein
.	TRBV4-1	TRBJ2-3	ASSQLRDSRGTDTQY
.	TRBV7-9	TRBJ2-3	ASSRFGMGATDTQY
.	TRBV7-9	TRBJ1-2	ASSLEPWGYT
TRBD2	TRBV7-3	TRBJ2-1	ASSINGGANEQF
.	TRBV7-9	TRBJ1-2	ASSSSARGGYT
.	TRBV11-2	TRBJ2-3	ASSLSGGQY
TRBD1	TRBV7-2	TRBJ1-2	ASSWTKIRTGDGYT
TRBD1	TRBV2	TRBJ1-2	ARRTGRELSYT
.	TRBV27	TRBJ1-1	ASSLRGTSNTEAF
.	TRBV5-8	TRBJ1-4	ASSSGQSNEKLF
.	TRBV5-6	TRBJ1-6	ASSSGLGSSPLH
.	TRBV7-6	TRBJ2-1	ASSSAYNEQF
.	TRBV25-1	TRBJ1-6	ASSEFGGAPLH
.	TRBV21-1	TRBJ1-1	ASSKAVGTNKNTEAF
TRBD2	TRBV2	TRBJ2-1	ASRLAGGAYNEQF
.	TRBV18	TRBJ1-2	ASSPAAQGMDGYT
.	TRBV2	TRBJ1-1	ASSERVRRNTEAF
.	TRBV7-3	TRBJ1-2	ASSLGSSNYGYT
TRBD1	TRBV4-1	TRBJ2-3	ASSLTWNPIGNRGSTDTQY
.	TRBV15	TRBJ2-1	ATSSTGSSYNEQF
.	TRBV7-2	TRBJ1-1	ASSRMGNTEAF
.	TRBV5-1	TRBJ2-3	ASSLSRDTQY